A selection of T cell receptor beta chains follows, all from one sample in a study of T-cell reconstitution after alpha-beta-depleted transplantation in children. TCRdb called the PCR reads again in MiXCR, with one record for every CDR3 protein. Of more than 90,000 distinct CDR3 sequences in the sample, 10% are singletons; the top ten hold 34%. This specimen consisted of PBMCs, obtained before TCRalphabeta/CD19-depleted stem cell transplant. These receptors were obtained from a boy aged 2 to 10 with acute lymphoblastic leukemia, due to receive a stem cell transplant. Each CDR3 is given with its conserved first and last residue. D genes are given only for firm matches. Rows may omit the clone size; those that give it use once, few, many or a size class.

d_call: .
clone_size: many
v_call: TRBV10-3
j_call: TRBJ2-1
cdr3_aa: CAIRAPQRANSYNEQFF
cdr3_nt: TGTGCCATCAGGGCCCCCCAACGGGCCAATTCCTACAATGAGCAGTTCTTC

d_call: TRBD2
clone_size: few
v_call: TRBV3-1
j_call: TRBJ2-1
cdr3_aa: CASSQVRTSAYNEQFF
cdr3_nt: TGTGCCAGCAGCCAAGTTAGGACTAGCGCTTACAATGAGCAGTTCTTC

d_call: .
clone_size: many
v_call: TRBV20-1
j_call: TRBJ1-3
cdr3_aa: CSASSGTRSGNTIYF
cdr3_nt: TGCAGTGCTAGTTCGGGGACCCGCTCTGGAAACACCATATATTTT

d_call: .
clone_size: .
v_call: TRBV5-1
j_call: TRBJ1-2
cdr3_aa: CASSPALGGYTF
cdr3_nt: TGCGCCAGCAGCCCAGCGCTTGGGGGCTACACCTTC

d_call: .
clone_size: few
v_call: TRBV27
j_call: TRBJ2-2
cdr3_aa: CASSFQGLNTGELFF
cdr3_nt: TGTGCCAGCAGTTTCCAGGGGTTGAACACCGGGGAGCTGTTTTTT

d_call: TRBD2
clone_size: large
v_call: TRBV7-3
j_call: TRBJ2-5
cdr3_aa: CASSPSGTWGETQYF
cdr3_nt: TGTGCCAGCAGCCCGAGCGGGACTTGGGGCGAGACCCAGTACTTC

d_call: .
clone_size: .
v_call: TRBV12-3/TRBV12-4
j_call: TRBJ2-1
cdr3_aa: CASTPALSYNEQFF
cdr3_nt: TGTGCCAGCACTCCTGCGCTGTCCTACAATGAGCAGTTCTTC

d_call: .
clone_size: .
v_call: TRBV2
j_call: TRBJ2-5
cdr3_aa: CASNDRTQYF
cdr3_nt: TGTGCCAGCAACGACAGGACCCAGTACTTC

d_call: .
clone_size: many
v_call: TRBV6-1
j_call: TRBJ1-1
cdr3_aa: CASSLLGRSREAFF
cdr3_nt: TGTGCCAGCAGCCTCCTGGGCAGATCGCGTGAAGCTTTCTTT

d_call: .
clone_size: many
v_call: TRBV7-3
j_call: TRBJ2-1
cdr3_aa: CASSLTPDNEQFF
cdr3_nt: TGTGCCAGCAGCTTAACCCCGGACAATGAGCAGTTCTTC

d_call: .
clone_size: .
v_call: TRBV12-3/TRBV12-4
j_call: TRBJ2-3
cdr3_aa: CASSLWGSGADTQYF
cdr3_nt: TGTGCCAGCAGTTTATGGGGGAGCGGCGCAGATACGCAGTATTTT

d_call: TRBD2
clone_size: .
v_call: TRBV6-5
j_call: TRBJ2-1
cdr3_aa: CASSRYGGGSYNEQFF
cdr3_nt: TGTGCCAGCAGCCGGTATGGGGGGGGCTCCTACAATGAGCAGTTCTTC

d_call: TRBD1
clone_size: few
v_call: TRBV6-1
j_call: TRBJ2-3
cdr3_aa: CASSPTGGLSDTQYF
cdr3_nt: TGTGCCAGCAGTCCGACAGGGGGCCTGTCAGATACGCAGTATTTT

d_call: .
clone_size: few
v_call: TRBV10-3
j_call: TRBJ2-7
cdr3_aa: CAISVTKTGEQYF
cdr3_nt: TGTGCCATCAGTGTCACAAAGACTGGGGAGCAGTACTTC

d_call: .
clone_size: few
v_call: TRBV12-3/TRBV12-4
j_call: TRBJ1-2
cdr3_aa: CASSLVGERGYTF
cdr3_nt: TGTGCCAGCAGTTTAGTGGGAGAGCGTGGCTACACCTTC

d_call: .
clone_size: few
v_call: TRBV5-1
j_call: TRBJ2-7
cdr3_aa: CASSGSGSYEQYF
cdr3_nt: TGCGCCAGCAGCGGGTCCGGATCCTACGAGCAGTACTTC

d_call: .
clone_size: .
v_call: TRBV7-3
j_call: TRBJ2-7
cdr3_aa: CASSLIREGEQYF
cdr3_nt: TGTGCCAGCAGCTTAATACGGGAAGGGGAGCAGTACTTC

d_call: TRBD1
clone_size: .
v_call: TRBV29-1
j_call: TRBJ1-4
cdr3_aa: CSAGQAEEKLFF
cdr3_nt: TGCAGCGCGGGACAGGCTGAGGAAAAACTGTTTTTT

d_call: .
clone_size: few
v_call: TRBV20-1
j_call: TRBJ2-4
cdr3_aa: CSARDPSGLAKNIQYF
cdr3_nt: TGCAGTGCTAGAGACCCGTCCGGCCTAGCCAAAAACATTCAGTACTTC

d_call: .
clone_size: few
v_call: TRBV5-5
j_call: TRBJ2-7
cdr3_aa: CASSRDANSYEQYF
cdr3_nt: TGTGCCAGCAGCAGGGACGCAAACTCCTACGAGCAGTACTTC

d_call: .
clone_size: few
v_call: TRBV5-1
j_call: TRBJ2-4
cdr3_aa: CASSSTPGLAKNIQYF
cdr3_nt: TGCGCCAGCAGCTCCACCCCGGGGCTAGCCAAAAACATTCAGTACTTC

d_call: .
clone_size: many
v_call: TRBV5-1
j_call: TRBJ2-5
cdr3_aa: CASSFQDVETQYF
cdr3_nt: TGCGCCAGCAGCTTTCAGGACGTTGAGACCCAGTACTTC

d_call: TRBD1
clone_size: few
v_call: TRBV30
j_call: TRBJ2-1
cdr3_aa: CAWQLLGTGHFF
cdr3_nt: TGTGCCTGGCAGCTCCTGGGGACAGGGCATTTCTTC

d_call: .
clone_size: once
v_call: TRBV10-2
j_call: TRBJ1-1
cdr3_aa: CASERGREAFF
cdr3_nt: TGCGCCAGCGAGAGAGGGCGTGAAGCTTTCTTT

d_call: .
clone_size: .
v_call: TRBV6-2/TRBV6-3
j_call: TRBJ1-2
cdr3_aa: CASRRDPYGYTF
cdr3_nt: TGTGCCAGCAGGAGGGACCCCTATGGCTACACCTTC

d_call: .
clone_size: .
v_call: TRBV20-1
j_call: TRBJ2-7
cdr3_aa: CSALTPFSYEQYF
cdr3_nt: TGCAGTGCTCTAACACCTTTCTCCTACGAGCAGTACTTC

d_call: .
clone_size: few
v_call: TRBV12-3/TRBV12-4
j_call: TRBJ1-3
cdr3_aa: CASKFSSGNTIYF
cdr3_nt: TGTGCCAGCAAATTTTCCTCTGGAAACACCATATATTTT

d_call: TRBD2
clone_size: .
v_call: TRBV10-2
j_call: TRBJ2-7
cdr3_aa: CASSGPSGRGYEQYF
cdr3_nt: TGCGCCAGCAGCGGACCTAGCGGGAGAGGGTACGAGCAGTACTTC

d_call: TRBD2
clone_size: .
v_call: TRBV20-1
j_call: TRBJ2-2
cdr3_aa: CSARDPLAGDTGELFF
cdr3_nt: TGCAGTGCTAGAGATCCGCTAGCGGGAGACACCGGGGAGCTGTTTTTT

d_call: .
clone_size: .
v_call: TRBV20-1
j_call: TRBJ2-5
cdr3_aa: CSAREDRSFGETQYF
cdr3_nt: TGCAGTGCTAGAGAGGACCGGTCTTTTGGCGAGACCCAGTACTTC

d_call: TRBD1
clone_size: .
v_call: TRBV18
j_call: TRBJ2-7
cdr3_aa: CASSPTGGEQYF
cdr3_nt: TGTGCCAGCTCACCCACAGGGGGTGAGCAGTACTTC

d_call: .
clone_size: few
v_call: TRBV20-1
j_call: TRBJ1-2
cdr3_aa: CSAKVGGIKYGYTF
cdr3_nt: TGCAGTGCTAAGGTCGGAGGGATTAAATATGGCTACACCTTC

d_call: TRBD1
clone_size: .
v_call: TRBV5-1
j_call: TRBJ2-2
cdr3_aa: CASSPGQRSNTGELFF
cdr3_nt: TGCGCCAGCAGCCCGGGACAGAGATCGAACACCGGGGAGCTGTTTTTT

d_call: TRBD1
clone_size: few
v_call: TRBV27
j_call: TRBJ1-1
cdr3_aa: CASSPTGPPEAFF
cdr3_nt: TGTGCCAGCAGCCCGACAGGGCCCCCTGAAGCTTTCTTT

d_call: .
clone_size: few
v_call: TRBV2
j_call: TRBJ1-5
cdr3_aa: CASSEREGGVPQHF
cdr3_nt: TGTGCCAGCAGTGAAAGGGAGGGGGGGGTGCCCCAGCATTTT

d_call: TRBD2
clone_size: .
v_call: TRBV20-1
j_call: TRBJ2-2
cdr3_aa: CSARDAPLAGATGELFF
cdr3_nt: TGCAGTGCTAGAGATGCCCCCCTAGCGGGAGCTACCGGGGAGCTGTTTTTT

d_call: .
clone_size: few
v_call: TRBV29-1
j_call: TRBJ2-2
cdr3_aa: CSVDQGPTGELFF
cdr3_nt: TGCAGCGTTGATCAGGGCCCCACCGGGGAGCTGTTTTTT

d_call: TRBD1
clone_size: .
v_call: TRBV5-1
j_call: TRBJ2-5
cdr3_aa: CASRRAIFRDRNQETQYF
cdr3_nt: TGCGCCAGCAGGCGCGCAATCTTCCGGGACAGGAATCAAGAGACCCAGTACTTC

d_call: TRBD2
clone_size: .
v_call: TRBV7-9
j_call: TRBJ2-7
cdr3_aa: CASSSSGNPHEQYF
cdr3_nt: TGTGCCAGCAGCTCTAGCGGGAATCCCCACGAGCAGTACTTC

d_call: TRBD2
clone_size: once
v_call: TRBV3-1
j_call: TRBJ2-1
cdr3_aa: CAICLIAGDFYIAYNEQFF
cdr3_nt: TGTGCCATCTGTTTAATAGCGGGAGATTTTTATATCGCCTACAATGAGCAGTTCTTC

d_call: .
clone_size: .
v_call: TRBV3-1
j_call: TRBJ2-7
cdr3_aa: CASSQAYEQYF
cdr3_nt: TGTGCCAGCAGCCAAGCGTACGAGCAGTACTTC

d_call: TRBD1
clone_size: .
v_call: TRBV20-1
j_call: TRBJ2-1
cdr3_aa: CSATGQGAYNEQFF
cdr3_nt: TGCAGTGCCACGGGACAGGGGGCCTACAATGAGCAGTTCTTC

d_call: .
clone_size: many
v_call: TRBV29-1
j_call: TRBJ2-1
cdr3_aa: CSVDRGAANEQFF
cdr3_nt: TGCAGCGTTGACAGGGGCGCTGCCAATGAGCAGTTCTTC

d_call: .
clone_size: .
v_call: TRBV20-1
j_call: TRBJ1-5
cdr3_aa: CSALSDSNQPQHF
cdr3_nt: TGCAGTGCCCTCAGTGATAGCAATCAGCCCCAGCATTTT

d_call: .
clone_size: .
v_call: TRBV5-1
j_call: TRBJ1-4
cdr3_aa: CASRVDSSKGGKLFF
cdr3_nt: TGCGCCAGCAGGGTAGACAGCTCCAAAGGCGGAAAACTGTTTTTT